Sequencing of this T cell receptor (beta chain) was carried out in a study of CD8+ T cells in alopecia areata. Study at large: Tofacitinib was taken orally by treated patients, and the dose was 5 to 10 mg twice daily.

Study outcomes and limitations: For lesional scalp, especially alopecia totalis/universalis, clonality was higher than in normal scalp.

As the sequencing template, cDNA was produced by extracting RNA and reverse transcribing it. Sequencing used immunoSEQ multiplex PCR; TCRdb keeps in-frame clones, though not all of them. The data show over 150,000 clones, with around 50% seen just once and about 15% held by the top ten. V was pared by 4 bases and J by 0 bases, with 12 bases between. The CDR3 is 15 amino acids. Germline CDR1 and CDR2: SGHDT and YYEEEE. This clone was counted a few times. Its matching antigen is unknown. The starting material was CD4+ T cells sorted from blood, obtained at week 0. The V call is TRBV5-6, the J call TRBJ2-3, with D possibly TRBD2 on 6 matching bases. This TCR derives from a human donor with alopecia areata. The CDR3 region is CASSRGGGSTDTQYF. The CDR3, as DNA: TGTGCCAGCAGCCGCGGCGGAGGGAGCACAGATACGCAGTATTTT.